The source of this T cell receptor (beta chain) is a study of beta chain features in type 1 diabetes. Sequenced material consisted of expressed TCRB transcripts (all of the isolated RNA was reverse transcribed). The assay was immunoSEQ multiplex PCR, and TCRdb's table has in-frame clones only and misses some. The sample contains about 300,000 clones, around an eighth of which appear only once. This clone was detected only a few times. What it binds is not known. Study-level points and caveats: Researchers report that Type 1 diabetes patients had moderately but significantly shorter TCRB CDR3s across all four CD4+ subsets.

The sequenced sample was naive CD4+ T cells from blood. The receptor was derived from a woman under 30 with type 1 diabetes.

CDR3 amino acids: CASSVDGRLVTDTQYF. CDR3 sequence (DNA): TGTGCCAGCAGCGTAGACGGCCGCCTAGTCACAGATACGCAGTATTTT. The chain recombines TRBV9 with TRBJ2-3; no firm D call. V was trimmed by 0 bases and J by 2 bases, leaving 13 bases between them. The V gene's germline CDR1 is SGDLS and CDR2 YYNGEE. The length of the CDR3 is 16 residues.